This T cell receptor beta chain was sequenced in a study of cytomegalovirus exposure and HLA in healthy donors. Background on the study: A subsequent analysis stated that the 110 or so validation repertoires were run on the same platform as the roughly 700 first-cohort repertoires.

The study's findings and limits: The authors enumerated roughly 160 TCR beta chains as linked to cytomegalovirus.

Sequenced by immunoSEQ multiplex PCR; TCRdb stores in-frame clones only, minus some. The sample includes 200,000 or so clones, roughly 80% of them seen just once. The ends were cut back, 4 bases at V and 4 bases at J, with 25 bases in the middle. This CDR3 has 18 residues. CDR1 SGHRS and CDR2 YFSETQ come from the germline V gene. A note on this clone: Its antigen is still unknown.

The study drew the donors from its roughly 120-subject validation cohort, separate from the roughly 710-subject first cohort. The sequence was collected from a woman aged 18 to 35 in good health and CMV-seronegative. Sequenced input: PBMCs. V and J are TRBV5-1 and TRBJ2-3; TRBD1 or TRBD2 may be the D gene (5 bases each). CDR3 residues: CASSPPLGTLTPPDTQYF. The CDR3 DNA sequence: TGCGCCAGCAGCCCCCCCCTGGGGACCCTAACCCCCCCAGATACGCAGTATTTT.